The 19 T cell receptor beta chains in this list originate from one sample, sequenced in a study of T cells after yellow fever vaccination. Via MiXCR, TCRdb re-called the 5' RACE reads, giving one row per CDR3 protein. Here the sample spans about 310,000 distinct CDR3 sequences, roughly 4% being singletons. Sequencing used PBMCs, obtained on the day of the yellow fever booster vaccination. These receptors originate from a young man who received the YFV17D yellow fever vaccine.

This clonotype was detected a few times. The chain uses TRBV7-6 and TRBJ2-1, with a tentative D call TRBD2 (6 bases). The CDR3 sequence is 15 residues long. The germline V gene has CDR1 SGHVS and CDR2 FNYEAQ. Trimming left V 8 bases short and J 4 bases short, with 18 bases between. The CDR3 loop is CASGGSGSPYNEQFF. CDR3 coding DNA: TGTGCCAGCGGCGGCAGCGGGTCACCTTACAATGAGCAGTTCTTC. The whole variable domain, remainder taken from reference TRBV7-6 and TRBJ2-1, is GAGVSQSPRYKVTKRGQDVALRCDPISGHVSLYWYRQALGQGPEFLTYFNYEAQQDKSGLPNDRFSAERPEGSISTLTIQRTEQRDSAMYRCASGGSGSPYNEQFFGPGTRLTVL.

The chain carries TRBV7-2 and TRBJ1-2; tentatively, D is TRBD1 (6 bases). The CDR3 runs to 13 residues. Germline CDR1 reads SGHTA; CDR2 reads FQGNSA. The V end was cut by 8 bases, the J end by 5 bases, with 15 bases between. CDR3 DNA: TGTGCCAGCGGCATCACAGGGATATATGGCTACACCTTC. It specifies CASGITGIYGYTF. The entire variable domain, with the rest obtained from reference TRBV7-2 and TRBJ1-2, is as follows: GAGVSQSPSNKVTEKGKDVELRCDPISGHTALYWYRQSLGQGLEFLIYFQGNSAPDKSGLPSDRFSAERTGGSVSTLTIQRTQQEDSAVYLCASGITGIYGYTFGSGTRLTVV.

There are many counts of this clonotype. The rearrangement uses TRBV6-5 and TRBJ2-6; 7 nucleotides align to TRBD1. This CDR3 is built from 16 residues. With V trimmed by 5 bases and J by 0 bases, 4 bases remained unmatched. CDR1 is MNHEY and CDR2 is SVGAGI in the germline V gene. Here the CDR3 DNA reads TGTGCCAGCAGTGACCCAGGGGGCTCTGGGGCCAACGTCCTGACTTTC. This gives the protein CASSDPGGSGANVLTF.

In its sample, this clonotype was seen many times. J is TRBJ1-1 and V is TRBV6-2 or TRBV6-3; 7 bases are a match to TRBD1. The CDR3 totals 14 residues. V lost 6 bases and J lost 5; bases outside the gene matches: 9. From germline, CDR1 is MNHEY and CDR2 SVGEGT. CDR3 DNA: TGTGCCAGCAGCCCTCAGGGGGTTGGAACTGAAGCTTTCTTT. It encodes CASSPQGVGTEAFF.

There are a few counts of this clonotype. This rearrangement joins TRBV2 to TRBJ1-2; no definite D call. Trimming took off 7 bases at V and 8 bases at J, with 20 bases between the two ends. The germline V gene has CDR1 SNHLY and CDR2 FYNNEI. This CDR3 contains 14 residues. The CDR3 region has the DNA TGTGCCAGCATATCCCGGACGGGAATTGTAGGCTACACCTTC. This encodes CASISRTGIVGYTF.

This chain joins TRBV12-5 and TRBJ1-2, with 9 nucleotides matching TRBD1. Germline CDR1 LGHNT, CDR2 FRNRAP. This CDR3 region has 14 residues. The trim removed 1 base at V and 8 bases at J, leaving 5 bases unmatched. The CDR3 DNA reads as TGTGCTAGTGGTTTGGACGGGACAGGGTCCGGCTACACCTTC. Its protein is CASGLDGTGSGYTF.

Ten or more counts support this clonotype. The CDR3 coding sequence is TGTGCCAGCAGTCCCGGTGCAGGGGCGGTAAACAATGAGCAGTTCTTC. Translated, it gives CASSPGAGAVNNEQFF. The chain joins TRBV27 to TRBJ2-1, with D possibly TRBD1 on 6 matching bases. CDR1 is MNHEY, CDR2 SMNVEV, per germline (reference sequence). The CDR3 covers 16 residues. The ends were cut back, 5 bases at V and 5 bases at J, with 19 bases in the middle.

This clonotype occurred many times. The CDR3, as DNA: TGTGCCAGCAGCCAACTACTAGGAAACGCAAATCAGCCCCAGCATTTT. Protein: CASSQLLGNANQPQHF. The chain is built from TRBV4-2 and TRBJ1-5; D not certain. Deletions cut 2 bases from V and 4 bases from J, with 15 bases between. Germline CDR1 LGHNA, CDR2 YNFKEQ. CDR3 length: 16 amino acids.

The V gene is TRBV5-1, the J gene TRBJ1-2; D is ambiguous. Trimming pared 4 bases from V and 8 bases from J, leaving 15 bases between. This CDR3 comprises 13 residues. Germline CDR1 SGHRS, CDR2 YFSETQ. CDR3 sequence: CASSLLGIRGYTF. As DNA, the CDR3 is TGCGCCAGCAGCCTCCTAGGTATCCGAGGCTACACCTTC.

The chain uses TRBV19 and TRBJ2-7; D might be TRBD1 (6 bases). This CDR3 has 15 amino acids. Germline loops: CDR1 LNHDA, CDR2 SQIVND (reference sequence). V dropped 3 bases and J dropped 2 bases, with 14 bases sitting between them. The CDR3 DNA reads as TGTGCCAGTAGTATCGGGGCAGGGGCGCCCTACGAGCAGTACGTC. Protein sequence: CASSIGAGAPYEQYV.

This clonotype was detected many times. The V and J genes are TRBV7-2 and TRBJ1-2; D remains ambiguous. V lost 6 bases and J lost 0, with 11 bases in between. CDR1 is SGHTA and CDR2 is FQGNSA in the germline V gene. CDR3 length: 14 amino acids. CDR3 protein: CASSSVPANYGYTF. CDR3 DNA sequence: TGTGCCAGCAGTTCTGTCCCAGCTAACTATGGCTACACCTTC.

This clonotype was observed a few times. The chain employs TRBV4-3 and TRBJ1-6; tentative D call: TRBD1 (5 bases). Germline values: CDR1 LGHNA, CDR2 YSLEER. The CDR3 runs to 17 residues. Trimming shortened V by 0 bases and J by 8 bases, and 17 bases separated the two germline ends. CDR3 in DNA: TGCGCCAGCAGCCAAGAGGGTTTGAGGGGTTGGCATTCACCCCTCCACTTT. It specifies CASSQEGLRGWHSPLHF.

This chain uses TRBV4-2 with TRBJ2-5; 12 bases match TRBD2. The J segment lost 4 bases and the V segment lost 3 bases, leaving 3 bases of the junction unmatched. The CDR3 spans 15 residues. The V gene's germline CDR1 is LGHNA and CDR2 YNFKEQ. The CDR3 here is CASSHGLAGTETQYF. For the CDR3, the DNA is TGTGCCAGCAGCCATGGACTAGCGGGGACAGAGACCCAGTACTTC.

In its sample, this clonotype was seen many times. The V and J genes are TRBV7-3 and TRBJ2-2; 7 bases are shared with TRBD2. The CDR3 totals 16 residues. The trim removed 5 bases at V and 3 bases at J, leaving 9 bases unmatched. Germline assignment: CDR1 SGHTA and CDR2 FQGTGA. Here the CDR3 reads CASSPRGDSDTGELFF. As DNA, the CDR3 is TGTGCCAGCAGCCCACGGGGGGACTCAGACACCGGGGAGCTGTTTTTT.

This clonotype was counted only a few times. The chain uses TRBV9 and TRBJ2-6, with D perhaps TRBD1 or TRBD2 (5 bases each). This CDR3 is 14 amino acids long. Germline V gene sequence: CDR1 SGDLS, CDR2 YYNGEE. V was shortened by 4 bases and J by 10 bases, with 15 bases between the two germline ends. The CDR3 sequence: CASSPGTYPNVLTF. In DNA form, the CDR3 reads TGTGCCAGCAGCCCCGGGACCTACCCGAACGTCCTGACTTTC.

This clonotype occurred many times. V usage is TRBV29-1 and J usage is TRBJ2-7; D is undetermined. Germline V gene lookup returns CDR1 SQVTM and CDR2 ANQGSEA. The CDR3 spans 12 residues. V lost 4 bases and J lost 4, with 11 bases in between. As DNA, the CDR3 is TGCAGCGTTGGAGCAGGAAGATACGAGCAGTACGTC. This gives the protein CSVGAGRYEQYV.

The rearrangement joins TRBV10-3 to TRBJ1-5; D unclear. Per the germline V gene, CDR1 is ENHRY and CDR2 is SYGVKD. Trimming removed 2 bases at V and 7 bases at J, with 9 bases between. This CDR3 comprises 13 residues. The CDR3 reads CAISEQRPQPQHF. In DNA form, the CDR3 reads TGTGCCATCAGTGAGCAAAGGCCCCAGCCCCAGCATTTT.

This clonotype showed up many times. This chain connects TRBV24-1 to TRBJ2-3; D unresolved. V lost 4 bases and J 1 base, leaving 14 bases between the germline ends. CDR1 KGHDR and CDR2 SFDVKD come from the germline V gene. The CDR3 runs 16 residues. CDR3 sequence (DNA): TGTGCCACCAGTGACCCTGGACCCGCTGGCACAGATACGCAGTATTTT. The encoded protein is CATSDPGPAGTDTQYF.

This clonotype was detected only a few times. CDR3 DNA sequence: TGCGCCAGCAGCTTTAGTTTTGGGGTCCGAGGCACTGAAGCTTTCTTT. It codes for CASSFSFGVRGTEAFF. This chain joins TRBV5-1 and TRBJ1-1, with no clear D. Per germline, CDR1 SGHRS and CDR2 YFSETQ. The ends were cut back, 2 bases at V and 4 bases at J, with 18 bases in the middle. This CDR3 is built from 16 residues.